This T cell receptor (beta chain) was identified in a study of blood T cell repertoires in COVID-19 (dated by TCRdb to the early 2020s). In terms of the full investigation: Collaborator samples came from the United States, Italy and Spain and covered acute and convalescent phases of COVID-19. Samples were obtained from the ongoing ImmuneRACE study (first 160 participants) and from 950 to 1,500 subjects provided by 6 global collaborators. Sample metadata almost always included a de-identified subject ID, COVID-19 status, age in years and sex. The material from the prospective study consisted of cDNA or gDNA derived from T cells, B-cell-depleted T cells, or PBMCs. HLA class I and class II types, where available, came from metadata supplied by the sample provider rather than from assay-based typing. The repertoires were made available in a free public database intended to serve as a resource for research on the immune response to SARS-CoV-2. Subjects who had been exposed to COVID-19, were actively infected with it, or had recovered from it provided the deeply sampled blood TCRbeta repertoires that made up the dataset.

In Seattle, one collaborating source enrolled patients while the infection was active and tracked those patients longitudinally over the course of disease. Each collaborating institution followed its own protocols to collect whole blood in K2EDTA tubes. Collaborator samples were shipped for TCRbeta analysis as frozen whole blood, isolated PBMCs, or DNA extracted from either sample type. There are 15 amino acids in the CDR3, from cysteine to phenylalanine inclusive. The kept DNA is CDR3 alone, 45 bases in frame from the first base. CDR1 and CDR2, per the germline V gene (reference sequence), are MNHEY and SMNVEV. V lost 8 bases and J lost 4 bases, and the count of bases not matched to a germline gene is 11. About this clone: It lacks a known antigen. Nothing much larger sits one base from this clone, and base qualities are not available.

The paper as a whole reports these results and caveats: The amount of clinical and demographic metadata varied by source and participant and was provided uncurated.

TCRbeta CDR3 regions were amplified from genomic DNA using the immunoSEQ Assay, a bias-controlled multiplex PCR. As for the original processing: Within the assay, amplification of reference gene primers was used to estimate how many nucleated cells each sample contained. Sequence reads were collapsed and filtered to measure the absolute abundance of every unique TCRbeta CDR3 rearrangement. For each sample, productive Simpson clonality was calculated as the square root of Simpson's diversity index over productive rearrangements. Imported from immuneACCESS, the table was reduced by TCRdb to in-frame sequences with V and J called. These copies leave out some clones; in studies compared against another copy, an unresolved V gene accounts for under half, and the cause of the remainder is not known. V and J calls and clone size are copied from that table; D and trimming were computed from the DNA. This sample has around 180,000 clones in its table, and approximately 85% of those were observed once. 6.9% of the sample is taken by the ten largest.

This clonotype was obtained from a man aged 80 or over with COVID-19, enrolled during active disease. Sample: peripheral blood. The chain employs TRBV27 and TRBJ1-2; 9 of the junction bases match TRBD1. CDR3 reads: CASGYRGHMGYGYTF. The DNA sequence reads TGTGCCAGCGGTTACAGGGGGCATATGGGCTATGGCTACACCTTC.